The T cell receptor (beta chain) described here comes from a study of cytomegalovirus exposure and HLA in healthy donors. This CDR3 has 13 amino acids. The ends were cut back, 3 bases at V and 8 bases at J, with 13 bases in the middle. Germline V gene sequence: CDR1 KGHSH, CDR2 LQKENI. Researchers ran the PCR with 60 Vbeta and 13 Jbeta primers. Sequenced by immunoSEQ multiplex PCR; TCRdb stores in-frame clones only, minus some. This table holds about 120,000 clones, roughly 80% found once. Source material: PBMCs. This sequence joins TRBV18 and TRBJ1-2; perhaps TRBD1 as D (5 bases). The clonotype originates from a man between 25 and 39 years old in good health and CMV-seropositive. CDR3 coding DNA: TGTGCCAGCTCACCCCCGGGGGGAGGAGGCTACACCTTC. It codes for CASSPPGGGGYTF.